Many counts were recorded for the clone carrying this TCR beta chain. The antigen is unknown. The data stem from a study of T cells in Graves' hyperthyroidism and ophthalmopathy. Study findings and constraints: Separating ophthalmopathy from stable hyperthyroidism was achieved by a 13 V-J model.

Trimming cost V 6 bases and J 0 bases, with 18 bases left between them. CDR3 size: 18 residues. Germline V gives CDR1 MDHEN, CDR2 SYDVKM. Amplified TCR beta CDR3 regions derived from RNA transcripts. When the TCR CDR3 underwent first-round RT-PCR, the HTBI primer set was used. TCRdb ran MiXCR on the multiplex PCR reads and lists one entry per CDR3 protein. The table lists fewer than 650,000 distinct CDR3 sequences, 14% of them singletons, with approximately 15% in the top ten. This receptor was taken from a woman between 40 and 55 years old with Graves' hyperthyroidism. The chain uses TRBV28 and TRBJ1-6; a possible D gene is TRBD1 (5 bases). The sequenced sample was blood. CDR3: CASSRTGSTSSYNSPLHF. Written as DNA, the CDR3 is TGTGCCAGCAGCCGAACAGGCTCGACGAGCTCCTATAATTCACCCCTCCACTTT.